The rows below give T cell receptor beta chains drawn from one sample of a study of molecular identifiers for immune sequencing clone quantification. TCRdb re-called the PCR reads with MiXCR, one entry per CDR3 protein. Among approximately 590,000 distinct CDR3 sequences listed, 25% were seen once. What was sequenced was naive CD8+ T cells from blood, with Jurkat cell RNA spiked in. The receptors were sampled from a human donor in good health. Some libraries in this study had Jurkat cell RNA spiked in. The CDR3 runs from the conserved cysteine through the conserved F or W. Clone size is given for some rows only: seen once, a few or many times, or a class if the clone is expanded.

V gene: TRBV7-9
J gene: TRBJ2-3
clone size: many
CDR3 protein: CASSSSVSRTDTQYF

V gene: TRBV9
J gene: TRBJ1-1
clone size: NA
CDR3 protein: CASSPRPALDTEAFF

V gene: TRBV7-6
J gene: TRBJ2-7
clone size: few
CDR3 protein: CASSSSGTSGSSYEQYF

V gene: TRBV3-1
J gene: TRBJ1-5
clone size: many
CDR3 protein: CASSQGLYSNQPQHF

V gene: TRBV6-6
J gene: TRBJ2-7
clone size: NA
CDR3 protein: CASRTTYEQYF

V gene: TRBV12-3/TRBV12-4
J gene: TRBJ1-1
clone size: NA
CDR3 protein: CPSSLEGGTEAFF

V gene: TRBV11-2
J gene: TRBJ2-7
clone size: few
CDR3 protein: CASSLEAGYTYEQYF

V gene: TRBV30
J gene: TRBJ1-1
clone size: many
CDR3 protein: CAWSVIQGYTEAFF

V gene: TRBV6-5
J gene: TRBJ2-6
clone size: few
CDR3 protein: CASRGARFDGANVLTF

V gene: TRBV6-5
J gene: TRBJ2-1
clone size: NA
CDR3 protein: CASSYRGGTPYNEQFF

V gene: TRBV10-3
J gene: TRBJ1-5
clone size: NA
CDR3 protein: CAIRDLGNQPQHF

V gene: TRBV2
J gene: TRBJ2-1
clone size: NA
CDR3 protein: CASSEQDRVSANEQFF

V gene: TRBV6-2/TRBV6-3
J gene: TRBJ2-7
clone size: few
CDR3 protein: CASTLRAAYEQYF

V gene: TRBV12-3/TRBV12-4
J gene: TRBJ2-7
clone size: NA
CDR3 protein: CASSLAGTEYHEQYF

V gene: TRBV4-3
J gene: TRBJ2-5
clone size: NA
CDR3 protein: CASSQELPSSETQYF

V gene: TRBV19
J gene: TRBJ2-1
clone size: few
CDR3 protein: CASSVDSPGEQFF

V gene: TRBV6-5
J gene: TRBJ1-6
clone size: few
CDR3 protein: CASSYATGSPLHF

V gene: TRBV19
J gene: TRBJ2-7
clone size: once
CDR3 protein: CASGTVAGDSCEQYF

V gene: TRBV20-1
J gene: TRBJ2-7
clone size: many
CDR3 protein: CSARGGYSADYEQYF

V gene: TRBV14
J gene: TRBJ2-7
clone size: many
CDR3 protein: CASSHDSGTGVLSYEQYF

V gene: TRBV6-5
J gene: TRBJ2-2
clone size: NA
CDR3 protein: CASSWATGGENTGELFF

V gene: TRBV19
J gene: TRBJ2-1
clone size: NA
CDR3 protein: CASSIGLSNEQFF

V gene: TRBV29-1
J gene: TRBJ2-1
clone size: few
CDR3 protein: CSVDGTEYGQFF

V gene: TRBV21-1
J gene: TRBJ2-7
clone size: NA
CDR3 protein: CASSKRPSGNYEQYF

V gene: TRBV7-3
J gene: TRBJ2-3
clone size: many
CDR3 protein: CASSLWASTTDTQYF

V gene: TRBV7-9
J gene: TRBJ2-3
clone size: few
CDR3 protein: CASSSGQGETDTQYF

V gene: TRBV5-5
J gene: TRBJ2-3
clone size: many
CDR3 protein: CASSFGYPSTQYF

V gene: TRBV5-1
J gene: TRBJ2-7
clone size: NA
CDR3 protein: CASTGLSSYEQYF

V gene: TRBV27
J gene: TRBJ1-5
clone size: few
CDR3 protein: CASSQGTGYQPQHF

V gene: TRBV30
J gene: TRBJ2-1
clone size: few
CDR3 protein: CACRALSRNEQFF

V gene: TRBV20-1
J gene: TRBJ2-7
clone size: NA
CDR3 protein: CCAPPYAGGPYEQYF

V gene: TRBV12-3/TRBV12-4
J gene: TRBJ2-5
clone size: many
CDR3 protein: CASSALFSGGRLGETQYF

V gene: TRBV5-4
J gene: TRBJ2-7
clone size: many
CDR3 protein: CASSAGQGSEQYF

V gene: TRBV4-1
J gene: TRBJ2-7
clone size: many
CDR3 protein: CASSQESGQGHYEQYF

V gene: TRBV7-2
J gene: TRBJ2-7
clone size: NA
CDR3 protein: CASRARAGGLDEQYF

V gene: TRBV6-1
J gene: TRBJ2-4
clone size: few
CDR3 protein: CASSEGPSPVGVGIQYF

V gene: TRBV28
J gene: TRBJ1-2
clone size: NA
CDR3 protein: CASSPTGQGVSGYTF

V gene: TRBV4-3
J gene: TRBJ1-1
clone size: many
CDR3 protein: CASSQDVFARARSSEAFF

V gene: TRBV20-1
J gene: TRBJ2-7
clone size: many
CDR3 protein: CSARESGGDYEQYF

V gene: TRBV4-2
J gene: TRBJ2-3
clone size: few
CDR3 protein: CASSQDSLGVDTQYF

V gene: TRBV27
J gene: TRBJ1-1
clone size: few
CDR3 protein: CASSFGRGFTEAFF

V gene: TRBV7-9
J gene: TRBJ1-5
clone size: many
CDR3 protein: CASSGDRTEGPQHF

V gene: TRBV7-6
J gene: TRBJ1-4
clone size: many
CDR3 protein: CASSLSGGGSEKLFF

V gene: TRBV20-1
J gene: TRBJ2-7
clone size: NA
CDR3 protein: CSASWGVDRGYEQYF

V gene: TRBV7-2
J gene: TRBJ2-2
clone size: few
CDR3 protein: CASSWTSGGENTGELFF

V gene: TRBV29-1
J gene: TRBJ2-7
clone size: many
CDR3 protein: CSVEGQGLPYEQYF

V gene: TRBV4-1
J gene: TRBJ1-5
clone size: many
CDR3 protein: CASSQLDRDQPQHF